What follows is one TCR beta chain and its context. No cognate antigen has been identified for it. No quality values exist for individual bases; no much larger clone is one base distant. These data originate in a study of OX40 agonist ivuxolimab in advanced cancers. Background on the whole study: Ivuxolimab was a fully human IgG2 agonistic monoclonal antibody targeting the costimulatory receptor OX40 (CD134). Patients were allowed to have had prior anti-PD-1, anti-PD-L1 or anti-CTLA-4 therapy, and approximately 40% of the dose-escalation patients had been treated with checkpoint inhibitors. Intravenous ivuxolimab was administered to patients every 2 weeks at six dose levels: 0.01, 0.1, 0.3, 1.5, 3 and 10 mg/kg. Peripheral TCRbeta sequencing aimed to test whether ivuxolimab altered TCR sequence diversity and caused clonal T-cell expansion. In the dose-escalation cohort, approximately 80% of patients were male, and the mean age was around 60 years with a range of roughly 23 to 90. Of the approximately 54 patients in dose escalation, around 20 had hepatocellular carcinoma, about 15 had melanoma, 9 had renal cell carcinoma and 9 had head and neck cancer. Partial responses were achieved by three dose-escalation patients, of whom one had hepatocellular carcinoma and two had cutaneous melanoma. The paper describes the monotherapy dose-escalation part (N ≈ 51 patients) of the phase I trial of ivuxolimab.

Genomic DNA was extracted from sorted cells for sequencing of the TCRbeta CDR3 region. The immunoSEQ Assay was used for sequencing of TCRbeta CDR3 regions. As stored in TCRdb, this immuneACCESS dataset retains in-frame rearrangements with V and J assigned. A fraction of the clones does not appear; measured against another copy, unresolved V genes explain less than half of the discrepancy, and the remainder lacks a known reason. The sample table lists about 88,000 clones, around nine tenths of them with a count of one. Roughly 1.6% of the sample is taken by the ten largest. The trial excluded patients who had a history of autoimmune disease or who were on systemic immunosuppression. Peripheral blood for TCR sequencing was collected from all dose cohorts at baseline, on cycle 4 day 1, and on cycle 7 day 1. Samples were obtained from an open-label, multicenter, first-in-human phase I dose-escalation trial of ivuxolimab. Adults with locally advanced or metastatic head and neck squamous cell, hepatocellular, melanoma or renal cell carcinoma were enrolled in the trial. Before TCR sequencing, CD4+ T cells and CD8+ T cells from peripheral blood were sorted into separate populations.

Broad study findings and their caveats: After ivuxolimab, expanded clones were on average more numerous among CD8+ T cells than among CD4+ T cells. Which antigens the clonally expanded peripheral T cells were specific for was not determined. In the 0.1-3.0 mg/kg groups, partial responders had among the lowest normalized peripheral clonal expansion, particularly in CD8+ T cells. At doses of 0.1 to 3.0 mg/kg, clonal expansion of both CD4+ and CD8+ T cells in blood was seen between baseline and week 6. Low levels of normalized T-cell clonal expansion were also seen in some patients who did not respond.

This sequence was found in an adult with an advanced solid tumor such as melanoma, head and neck, liver or kidney cancer. The sequences come from CD4+ or CD8+ T cells sorted from blood, collected in a trial of the OX40 agonist ivuxolimab.

Here the CDR3 is given as CSVRGPPPDTQYF. In nucleotide form, the sequence is TGCAGCGTCCGGGGGCCCCCACCAGATACGCAGTATTTT. The rearrangement joined TRBV29-1 to TRBJ2-3, with the D call tentatively TRBD1 or TRBD2, each fitting 6 bases. The germline V gene gives CDR1 as SQVTM and CDR2 as ANQGSEA. Including cysteine and phenylalanine, the CDR3 has 13 amino acids. Just the 39-base CDR3 DNA is kept, in frame starting at base 1. V is reduced by 6 bases and J by 4 bases, leaving a spacing of 14 bases between them.